These T cell receptor beta chains were read from a single sample in a study of CD8 T cells in ankylosing spondylitis. Each CDR3 protein is one row after TCRdb ran MiXCR on the 5' RACE reads. The sample holds about 130,000 distinct CDR3 sequences, approximately 7.4% seen once. Sequenced sample: blood, either unsorted or a sorted T cell fraction (not recorded which). These receptors were taken from a female donor with ankylosing spondylitis or in good health (not recorded which). Each CDR3 is given with its conserved first and last residue. D genes are given only for firm matches. Size is omitted from some rows. Given values are once, few, many or a class for expanded clones.

cdr3_nt cdr3_aa j_call v_call clone_size d_call
TGCAGCGTTGGGGAGTACGAGCAGTACTTC CSVGEYEQYF TRBJ2-7 TRBV29-1 many NA
TGCAGTGCTAGAGAGCAGGGACAGGGGAACACCGGGGAGCTGTTTTTT CSAREQGQGNTGELFF TRBJ2-2 TRBV20-1 many TRBD1
TGCAGTGCTAGAGAAGTGGATAGCGGGGCTCCCCAAGAGACCCAGTACTTC CSAREVDSGAPQETQYF TRBJ2-5 TRBV20-1 many TRBD2
TGTGCCATGGGCCCGGGGCTGTCATCCGGGGAGCTGTTTTTT CAMGPGLSSGELFF TRBJ2-2 TRBV11-1 NA NA
TGCAGTGCTAGAGTAGAGGGGTACGAGCAGTACTTC CSARVEGYEQYF TRBJ2-7 TRBV20-1 many NA
TGTGCCAGCAGCTTAGATCAGTCAGGGGCCACTGAAGCTTTCTTT CASSLDQSGATEAFF TRBJ1-1 TRBV7-9 many NA
TGCAGTGCTAGAGATAAAATGGGACTAGCTTTCTCCTACAATGAGCAGTTCTTC CSARDKMGLAFSYNEQFF TRBJ2-1 TRBV20-1 few TRBD2
TGTGCCAGCAGTTGGGTCGTCAGGAGCACAGATACGCAGTATTTT CASSWVVRSTDTQYF TRBJ2-3 TRBV6-5 many NA
TGCAGCGTTGTCGGGAGCACAGATACGCAGTATTTT CSVVGSTDTQYF TRBJ2-3 TRBV29-1 many NA
TGTGCCACCTCAGGACAGGCCAATTATGGCTACACCTTC CATSGQANYGYTF TRBJ1-2 TRBV5-6 many TRBD1
TGTGCCAGCAGTTTACTTGGGACAGGGGGTCGTTATGGCTACACCTTC CASSLLGTGGRYGYTF TRBJ1-2 TRBV27 NA TRBD1
TGTGCCAGCAGCTTGCAACGGGATCAGCCCCAGCATTTT CASSLQRDQPQHF TRBJ1-5 TRBV7-2 many NA
TGTGCCAGCAGCAAATCCGGGACTATGAACACCGGGGAGCTGTTTTTT CASSKSGTMNTGELFF TRBJ2-2 TRBV7-8 NA TRBD2
TGTGCCAGCAGTTTTACGGACAGACAAGAGACCCAGTACTTC CASSFTDRQETQYF TRBJ2-5 TRBV12-3/TRBV12-4 NA NA
TGTGCCAGCAGCTTAGCCGGGGGAACTAATGAAAAACTGTTTTTT CASSLAGGTNEKLFF TRBJ1-4 TRBV7-9 NA NA
TGTGCCAGCAGCCCTGCCCCGCGGGGGGGCAACAATGAGCAGTTCTTC CASSPAPRGGNNEQFF TRBJ2-1 TRBV7-2 many TRBD2
TGTGCCATCAGTGCCGTGGACACTGAAGCTTTCTTT CAISAVDTEAFF TRBJ1-1 TRBV10-3 many NA
TGTGCCAGCAGCAATACCCGACAGGGAACTAATGAAAAACTGTTTTTT CASSNTRQGTNEKLFF TRBJ1-4 TRBV6-1 many TRBD1
TGCGCCACCGGACAGGGGATCCTCAATGAGCAGTTCTTC CATGQGILNEQFF TRBJ2-1 TRBV5-1 many TRBD1
TGTGCCAGCAGCTTACCGACAACTAATTCACCCCTCCACTTT CASSLPTTNSPLHF TRBJ1-6 TRBV7-8 many NA
TGTGCCAGCAGTTACTCACTAGCGGGGGGTACTATCTCCTACGAGCAGTACTTC CASSYSLAGGTISYEQYF TRBJ2-7 TRBV6-5 few TRBD2
TGTGCCAGCAGCCACCCAGGGCAAGTAAGCACTGAAGCTTTCTTT CASSHPGQVSTEAFF TRBJ1-1 TRBV4-2 NA NA